The 16 T cell receptor beta chains given below trace back to one sample, sequenced in a study of shared clonotypes between healthy human individuals. Sequenced by immunoSEQ multiplex PCR; TCRdb stores in-frame clones only, minus some. Among 550,000 to 800,000 clones, 90% were seen once, and the ten largest hold 30% to 40%. Sequencing input: memory CD8+ T cells from PBMCs. Subset: CD45RO+ cells pooled with CCR7-negative TemRA cells. The receptors originated from a man aged 18 to 35 in good health. Some clones in this sample may be carry-over from other donors' samples.

The chain links TRBV9 to TRBJ2-2; 9 nucleotides match TRBD1. Germline V gives CDR1 SGDLS, CDR2 YYNGEE. The V and J ends lost 0 bases and 2 bases, in that order; junction bases with no gene match: 5. This CDR3 has 17 residues. The CDR3 reads CASSVATGGYNTGELFF. The CDR3 DNA reads TGTGCCAGCAGCGTAGCTACAGGGGGCTACAACACCGGGGAGCTGTTTTTT.

The chain employs TRBV7-9 and TRBJ2-7, with 10 bases identical to TRBD1. Trimming removed 4 bases from V and 7 bases from J; junction bases left unmatched: 16. Germline CDR1 and CDR2: SEHNR and FQNEAQ (reference sequence). The length of the CDR3 is 17 residues. The CDR3 coding sequence is TGTGCCAGCAGCTCGACGCTGTCCGGGACAGGGGTGAGGGAGCAGTACTTC. The encoded protein is CASSSTLSGTGVREQYF.

J is TRBJ2-1 and V is TRBV11-3, with 13 bases aligning to TRBD2. CDR3 length equals 19 residues. The junction had 7 bases not matched to a gene; V was cut back by 0 bases and J by 2 bases. CDR1 and CDR2 (germline): SGHNT, YENEEA. The CDR3 protein is CASSLDSVGTSGTYNEQFF. As DNA, the CDR3 is TGTGCCAGCAGCTTAGATAGCGTAGGGACTAGCGGGACCTACAATGAGCAGTTCTTC.

DNA of the CDR3: TGTGCCAGCAGCATTCAGTGGGGGGGCGAGCAGTACTTC. Translated: CASSIQWGGEQYF. The J gene is TRBJ2-7, the V gene TRBV28, with 7 bases matching TRBD2. J was trimmed by 6 bases and V by 6 bases; bases with no gene match: 8. Germline assignment: CDR1 MDHEN and CDR2 SYDVKM. This CDR3 has 13 amino acids.

The chain couples TRBV5-4 to TRBJ2-1; D assignment may be TRBD1 or TRBD2 (5 bases each). Trimming took off 2 bases at V and 9 bases at J, with 9 bases between the two ends. This CDR3 region has 12 residues. Per germline, CDR1 SGHNT and CDR2 YYREEE (reference sequence). The CDR3 loop is CASSLRGREQFF. DNA for the CDR3: TGTGCCAGCAGCTTACGGGGCCGTGAGCAGTTCTTC.

Here the CDR3 reads CASSEGTTSTDTQYF. Written as DNA, the CDR3 is TGCGCCAGCAGTGAGGGGACAACAAGCACAGATACGCAGTATTTT. This chain links TRBV10-1 with TRBJ2-3, with a possible D match to TRBD1 (6 bases). Per the germline V gene, CDR1 is WNHNN and CDR2 is SYGVQD (reference sequence). V lost 2 bases to trimming and J lost 0 bases, with 9 bases between them. This CDR3 region has 15 residues.

CDR3 amino acids: CASSLSRGQFSYEQYF. Here the CDR3 DNA reads TGTGCCAGCAGCTTGAGCCGGGGACAGTTTTCCTACGAGCAGTACTTC. This sequence joins TRBV7-9 and TRBJ2-7, with 7 bases that match TRBD1. V was clipped by 3 bases and J by 1 base; unmatched bases: 9. Germline CDR1 reads SEHNR; CDR2 reads FQNEAQ (reference sequence). The CDR3 totals 16 residues.

The V and J genes are TRBV6-5 and TRBJ2-7; TRBD2 agrees at 10 bases. The V segment lost 6 bases and the J segment 1 base; nucleotides outside the gene matches: 3. Per germline, CDR1 MNHEY and CDR2 SVGAGI. The CDR3 totals 14 residues. The CDR3 is CASSEGLASYEQYF. The DNA for the CDR3 is TGTGCCAGCAGCGAGGGACTAGCGTCCTACGAGCAGTACTTC.

This sequence joins TRBV15 and TRBJ1-5; D gene unclear. CDR1 is LNHNV and CDR2 is YYDKDF in the germline V gene (reference sequence). With 5 bases removed from V and 8 bases from J, the gap between germline ends came to 13 bases. CDR3 length: 13 amino acids. The CDR3 spells CATSDTRAEPQHF. The DNA for the CDR3 is TGTGCCACCAGCGACACTCGGGCTGAGCCCCAGCATTTT.

J is TRBJ2-1 and V is TRBV27; D not certain. The V gene's germline CDR1 is MNHEY and CDR2 SMNVEV (reference sequence). CDR3 length: 17 amino acids. Trimming removed 3 bases at V and 7 bases at J, with 22 bases between. This CDR3 reads CASSFFFRDKGMNEQFF. CDR3 DNA sequence: TGTGCCAGCAGTTTCTTCTTTCGAGACAAAGGGATGAATGAGCAGTTCTTC.

The chain couples TRBV29-1 to TRBJ2-1; 8 nucleotides align to TRBD2. The CDR3 extends over 12 amino acids. After removal of 4 bases from V and 7 bases from J, the junction contained 3 bases not matched to a gene. Germline CDR1 is SQVTM and CDR2 is ANQGSEA. The CDR3 protein is CSVAPSGNEQFF. For the CDR3, the DNA is TGCAGCGTTGCTCCTAGCGGGAATGAGCAGTTCTTC.

With regard to this clone: The identical CDR3 is also encoded by other nucleotide sequences in the sample. The chain uses TRBV13 and TRBJ2-5; D is unresolved. Germline loops: CDR1 PRHDT, CDR2 FYEKMQ (reference sequence). The CDR3 extends over 11 amino acids. Trimming removed 3 bases from V and 5 bases from J, with 4 bases in between. The CDR3 DNA follows: TGTGCCAGCAGCTTCGGGGAGACCCAGTACTTC. This codes for CASSFGETQYF.

Turning to this clone: Just one base apart from a much larger clone, this may be a read error. This CDR3 is also generated by other DNA sequences in the sample. V is TRBV27 and J is TRBJ2-7, with 8 bases identical to TRBD1. CDR3 size: 13 residues. Germline CDR1 MNHEY, CDR2 SMNVEV (reference sequence). The V gene end was trimmed by 5 bases and the J gene end by 3 bases; junction bases not matched to a gene: 3. The CDR3 DNA is TGTGCCAGCAGTCTCGGGACAGGCTACGAGCAGTACTTC. Its protein product is CASSLGTGYEQYF.

V gene TRBV27 combines with J gene TRBJ1-2, with 8 nucleotides matching TRBD1. V dropped 2 bases and J dropped 3; count of bases not matched to a gene: 11. Looked up from germline, CDR1 is MNHEY and CDR2 is SMNVEV (reference sequence). The CDR3 consists of 17 residues. This chain's CDR3 is CASSLSYMAGGYYGYTF. Here the CDR3 DNA reads TGTGCCAGCAGTTTAAGTTATATGGCAGGGGGCTACTATGGCTACACCTTC.

The chain combines TRBV6-5 with TRBJ1-1; possible D gene TRBD1, 5 bases. The CDR3 runs 14 residues. Trimming left V 2 bases short and J 8 bases short, with 15 bases between. Germline-derived CDR1 and CDR2 are MNHEY and SVGAGI. CDR3 coding DNA: TGTGCCAGCAGTTACAAGGACACCGGACGAGAAGCTTTCTTT. Translated: CASSYKDTGREAFF.

This clone was counted once. This specimen includes other DNA sequences encoding the same CDR3. This chain links TRBV7-9 with TRBJ1-5; D is possibly TRBD1 (6 bases). Per the germline V gene, CDR1 is SEHNR and CDR2 is FQNEAQ (reference sequence). The V and J ends lost 1 base and 7 bases respectively, with 8 bases between them. The CDR3 length is 13 residues. CDR3 residues: CASSLDRDQPQHF. In DNA, the CDR3 is TGTGCCAGCAGCTTAGACAGGGACCAGCCCCAGCATTTT.